The 15 T cell receptor beta chains given below trace back to one sample, sequenced in a study of a mutant IDH1 vaccine in newly diagnosed glioma. For these TCRs, the target antigens are not known. TCRdb keeps only in-frame clones here, not all; method: immunoSEQ multiplex PCR. The data contain 100,000 to 120,000 clones, 75% to 90% of them singletons. Time point: week 11, during vaccination. The content of each vaccine dose was 300 ug of mutant IDH1 20-mer peptide, and topical imiquimod accompanied it. The input for sequencing was PBMCs, taken from a glioma patient whose treatment included an IDH1 peptide vaccine. These receptors were taken from a woman aged 45 to 65 with glioma.

The genes are TRBV10-3 and TRBJ1-1; 7 bases align to TRBD1. This CDR3 has 14 residues. Per the germline V gene, CDR1 is ENHRY and CDR2 is SYGVKD. Trimming took 6 bases from V and 1 from J; bases not matched to a gene: 5. CDR3 amino acids: CAIRTGTANTEAFF. The DNA for the CDR3 is TGTGCCATCAGAACCGGGACAGCGAACACTGAAGCTTTCTTT.

The V gene is TRBV7-3, the J gene TRBJ2-7; D possibly corresponds to TRBD2 (5 bases). Trimming took 2 bases from V and 7 from J, leaving 12 bases between them. The CDR3 extends over 13 amino acids. From germline, CDR1 is SGHTA and CDR2 FQGTGA. CDR3 in amino acids: CASSLAGLGEQYF. The DNA of the CDR3 is TGTGCCAGCAGCTTAGCGGGCTTGGGGGAGCAGTACTTC.

The chain has TRBV7-9 and TRBJ1-2; D remains ambiguous. The germline V gene has CDR1 SEHNR and CDR2 FQNEAQ (reference sequence). The CDR3 has 14 residues. V was cut by 5 bases and J by 0 bases, with 10 bases left in between. The CDR3 DNA reads as TGTGCCAGCAGCCCCCCCGGAGCTAACTATGGCTACACCTTC. It encodes CASSPPGANYGYTF.

This sequence joins TRBV13 and TRBJ2-1; 11 bases line up with TRBD2. V shed 5 bases and J 9 bases; nucleotides not matched to a gene: 9. Germline V gene sequence: CDR1 PRHDT, CDR2 FYEKMQ (reference sequence). The CDR3 runs to 15 residues. The CDR3 DNA reads as TGTGCCAGCAGCCGTAGGGGACTAGCGGCACCTGAGCAGTTCTTC. The encoded protein is CASSRRGLAAPEQFF.

DNA for the CDR3: TGCGCCAGCAGCCACAGGGTAAGCAATCAGCCCCAGCATTTT. Translating it yields CASSHRVSNQPQHF. This sequence joins TRBV4-1 and TRBJ1-5; tentatively, D is TRBD1 (5 bases). Trimming left V 3 bases short and J 1 base short, with 7 bases between. CDR3 size: 14 residues. Germline-derived CDR1 and CDR2 are MGHRA and YSYEKL.

This rearrangement joins TRBV4-1 to TRBJ2-7; D gene unclear. The V gene lost 4 bases and the J gene lost 2 bases, with 12 bases spanning the gap. From germline, CDR1 is MGHRA and CDR2 YSYEKL. The CDR3 is 14 residues long. The CDR3 loop is CASSPSQVPYEQYF. CDR3 nucleotides: TGCGCCAGCAGCCCCAGCCAAGTACCCTACGAGCAGTACTTC.

The V gene is TRBV7-9, the J gene TRBJ2-3; D uncertain. Germline CDR1 reads SEHNR; CDR2 reads FQNEAQ (reference sequence). This CDR3 has 13 residues. V was cut by 1 base and J by 1 base, with 3 bases left in between. The CDR3 nucleotides are TGTGCCAGCAGCTTAGTTGGCACAGATACGCAGTATTTT. Protein sequence: CASSLVGTDTQYF.

V is TRBV29-1 and J is TRBJ2-3; 7 bases align to TRBD1. Germline V gene data show CDR1 as SQVTM and CDR2 as ANQGSEA. CDR3 size: 12 residues. V gave up 6 bases and J gave up 9 bases; unmatched junction bases: 9. The CDR3 region is CSVIGQVETQYF. The CDR3 region has the DNA TGCAGCGTGATAGGACAGGTCGAAACGCAGTATTTT.

This chain joins TRBV9 and TRBJ2-5; no clear D gene. Germline V CDR1 and CDR2: SGDLS, YYNGEE. The V gene lost 0 bases and the J gene lost 4 bases, with 16 bases spanning the gap. The CDR3 consists of 16 residues. The CDR3 loop reads CASSVAAAGERETQYF. The CDR3 nucleotides are TGTGCCAGCAGCGTAGCGGCGGCTGGGGAACGAGAGACCCAGTACTTC.

V usage is TRBV5-1 and J usage is TRBJ1-4; weak D call: TRBD1 (5 bases). Germline CDR1 reads SGHRS; CDR2 reads YFSETQ. The CDR3 is 14 amino acids. Trimming left V 5 bases short and J 8 bases short, with 16 bases between. In DNA, the CDR3 is TGCGCCAGCAGTCCCGGGACTACTAGCGAAAAACTGTTTTTT. This translates into CASSPGTTSEKLFF.

The chain employs TRBV28 and TRBJ1-1; D is ambiguous. CDR1 MDHEN and CDR2 SYDVKM come from the germline V gene. Trimming pared 1 base from V and 1 base from J, leaving 10 bases between. The length of the CDR3 is 15 residues. In DNA form, the CDR3 reads TGTGCCAGCAGTTTATTGGAGACAAGGAACACTGAAGCTTTCTTT. This sequence encodes CASSLLETRNTEAFF.

The chain links TRBV18 to TRBJ1-1, with D tentatively TRBD1 (5 bases). Germline values: CDR1 KGHSH, CDR2 LQKENI. This CDR3 has 14 residues. Trimming shortened V by 0 bases and J by 1 base, and 6 bases separated the two germline ends. The CDR3 sequence: CASSPPGGNTEAFF. CDR3 in DNA: TGTGCCAGCTCACCACCTGGGGGGAACACTGAAGCTTTCTTT.

The chain is built from TRBV21-1 and TRBJ2-1; TRBD2 is the table's D call and was not checked against the DNA. TRBV21-1 is a known pseudogene. The length of the CDR3 is 18 residues. This CDR3 is CASSRQMGLAGCSNEQFF. The CDR3 DNA is TGTGCCAGCAGCAGGCAGATGGGACTAGCGGGATGCAGCAATGAGCAGTTCTTC.

This rearrangement joins TRBV6-1 to TRBJ1-2, with D maybe TRBD1 (6 bases). V shed 6 bases and J shed 2 bases, with 10 bases lying between them. CDR1 MNHNS and CDR2 SASEGT come from the germline V gene. This CDR3 contains 13 residues. Here the CDR3 DNA reads TGTGCCAGCAGGATCGGACAGAACTATGGCTACACCTTC. It translates to CASRIGQNYGYTF.

This clone was counted once. This CDR3 reads CASSLDPQTSYEQYF. In nucleotides, the CDR3 is TGCGCCAGCAGCTTGGATCCCCAAACCTCCTACGAGCAGTACTTC. The chain employs TRBV5-1 and TRBJ2-7; no firm D call. Trimming removed 0 bases at V and 0 bases at J, with 10 bases between. CDR1 SGHRS and CDR2 YFSETQ come from the germline V gene. This CDR3 spans 15 amino acids.